This T cell receptor beta chain was sequenced during a study of Ad26.COV2.S vaccination and SARS-CoV-2 variants. For the study at large: Ad26.COV2.S, an intramuscular injection, was given once or twice 56 days apart.

Libraries were prepared by immunoSEQ multiplex PCR; TCRdb keeps only in-frame clonotypes and omits some of them. Of 350,000 to 450,000 clones in the sample, around 92% were seen once. Stated treatment: over 15 received Ad26.COV2.S at low or high dose, single or two shots; a few received placebo; per-sample allocation not given. Specimen acquisition occurred on day 63 following the initial vaccine or placebo injection. The germline gives CDR1 MNHEY, CDR2 SVGAGI. The ends lost 5 bases at V and 4 bases at J; junction bases unmatched: 6. The CDR3 has 15 amino acids. The chain carries TRBV6-5 and TRBJ1-5; 9 bases are shared with TRBD1. Material: peripheral blood, obtained in a trial of Ad26.COV2.S vaccine versus placebo. The TCR originated in a person aged 18-65 years who received the Ad26.COV2.S COVID-19 vaccine or a placebo. Here the CDR3 DNA reads TGTGCCAGCAGTAAGGGACAGGGATCGAATCAGCCCCAGCATTTT. The encoded protein is CASSKGQGSNQPQHF.